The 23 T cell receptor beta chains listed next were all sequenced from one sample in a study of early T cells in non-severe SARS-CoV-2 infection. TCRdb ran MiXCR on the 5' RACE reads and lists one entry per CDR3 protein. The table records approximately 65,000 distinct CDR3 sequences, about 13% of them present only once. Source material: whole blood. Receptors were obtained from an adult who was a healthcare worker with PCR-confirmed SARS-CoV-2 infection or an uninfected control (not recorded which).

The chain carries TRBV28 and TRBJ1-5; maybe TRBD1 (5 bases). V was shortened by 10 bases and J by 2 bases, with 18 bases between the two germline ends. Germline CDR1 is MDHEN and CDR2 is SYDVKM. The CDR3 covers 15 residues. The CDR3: CATMGWGTGNQPQHF. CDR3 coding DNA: TGTGCCACCATGGGTTGGGGGACGGGCAATCAGCCCCAGCATTTT.

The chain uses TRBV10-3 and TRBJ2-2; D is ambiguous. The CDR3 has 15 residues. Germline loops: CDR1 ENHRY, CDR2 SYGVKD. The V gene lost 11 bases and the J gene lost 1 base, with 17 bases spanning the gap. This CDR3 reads CAVPGTARNTGELFF. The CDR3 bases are TGTGCCGTACCAGGTACCGCACGGAACACCGGGGAGCTGTTTTTT.

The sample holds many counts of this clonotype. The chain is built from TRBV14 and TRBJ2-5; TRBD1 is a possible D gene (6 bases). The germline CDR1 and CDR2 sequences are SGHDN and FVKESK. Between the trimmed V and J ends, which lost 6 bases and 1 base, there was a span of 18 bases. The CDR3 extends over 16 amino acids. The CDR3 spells CASSTRTATVQETQYF. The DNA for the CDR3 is TGTGCCAGCAGTACCCGGACAGCAACCGTCCAAGAGACCCAGTACTTC.

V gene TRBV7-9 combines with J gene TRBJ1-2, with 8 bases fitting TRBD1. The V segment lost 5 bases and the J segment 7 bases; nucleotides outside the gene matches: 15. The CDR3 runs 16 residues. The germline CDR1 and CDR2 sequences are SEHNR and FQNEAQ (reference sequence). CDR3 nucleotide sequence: TGTGCCAGCAGCCCCAGGACAGGGACCCAAACTCGTGGCTACACCTTC. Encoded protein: CASSPRTGTQTRGYTF.

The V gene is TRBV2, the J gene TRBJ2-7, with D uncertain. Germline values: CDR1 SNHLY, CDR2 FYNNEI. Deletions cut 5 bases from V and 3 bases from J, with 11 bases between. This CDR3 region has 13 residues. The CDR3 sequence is CASSSGPIYEQYF. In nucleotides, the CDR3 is TGTGCCAGCAGTTCCGGGCCCATCTACGAGCAGTACTTC.

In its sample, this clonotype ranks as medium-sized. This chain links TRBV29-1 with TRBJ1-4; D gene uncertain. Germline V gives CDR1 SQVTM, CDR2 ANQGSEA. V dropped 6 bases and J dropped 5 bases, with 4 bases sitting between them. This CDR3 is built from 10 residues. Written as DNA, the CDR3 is TGCAGCGTCTACAATGAAAAACTGTTTTTT. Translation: CSVYNEKLFF.

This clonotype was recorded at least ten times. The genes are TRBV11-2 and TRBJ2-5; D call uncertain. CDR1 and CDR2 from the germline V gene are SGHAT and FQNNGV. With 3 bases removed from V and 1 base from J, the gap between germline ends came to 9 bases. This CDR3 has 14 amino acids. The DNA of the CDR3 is TGTGCCAGCAGCTTTAGCAGTCGCCAAGAGACCCAGTACTTC. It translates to CASSFSSRQETQYF.

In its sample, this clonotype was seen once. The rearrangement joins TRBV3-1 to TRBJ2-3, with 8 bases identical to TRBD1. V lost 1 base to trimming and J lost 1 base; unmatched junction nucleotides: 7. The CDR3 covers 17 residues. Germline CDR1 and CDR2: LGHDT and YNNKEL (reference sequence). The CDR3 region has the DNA TGTGCCAGCAGCCAAGTGTTTATGGGACAGGGCACAGATACGCAGTATTTT. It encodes CASSQVFMGQGTDTQYF.

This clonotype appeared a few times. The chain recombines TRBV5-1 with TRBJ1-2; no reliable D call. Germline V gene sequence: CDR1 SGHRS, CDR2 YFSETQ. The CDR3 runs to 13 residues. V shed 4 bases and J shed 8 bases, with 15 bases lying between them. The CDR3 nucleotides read TGCGCCAGCAGCGTCGGTAAGGATATCGGCTACACCTTC. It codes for CASSVGKDIGYTF.

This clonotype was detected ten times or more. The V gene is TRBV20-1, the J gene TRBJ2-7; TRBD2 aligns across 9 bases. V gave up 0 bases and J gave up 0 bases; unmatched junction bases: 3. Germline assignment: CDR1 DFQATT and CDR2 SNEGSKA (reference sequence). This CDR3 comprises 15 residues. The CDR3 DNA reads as TGCAGTGCTAGAGACAGCGGGGGGAGCTCCTACGAGCAGTACTTC. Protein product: CSARDSGGSSYEQYF.

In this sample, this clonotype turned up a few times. The CDR3 DNA reads TGTGCCAGCACTTTGGACAGGGGGCTTCCTTGGGACGAGCAGTACTTC. Translating gives CASTLDRGLPWDEQYF. The rearrangement links TRBV7-4 to TRBJ2-7; 11 bases are shared with TRBD1. The CDR3 covers 16 residues. Germline lookup yields CDR1 SGHVT and CDR2 SQSDAQ. Trimming at V came to 7 bases and at J to 5 bases, leaving 13 bases not matched to a gene.

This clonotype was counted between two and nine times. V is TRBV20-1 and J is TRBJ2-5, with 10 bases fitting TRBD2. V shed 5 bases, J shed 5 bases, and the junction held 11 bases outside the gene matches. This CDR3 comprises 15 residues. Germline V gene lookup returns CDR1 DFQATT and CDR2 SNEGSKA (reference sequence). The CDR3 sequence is CSADNSGGADETQYF. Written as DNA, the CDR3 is TGCAGTGCTGACAACAGCGGGGGGGCAGATGAGACCCAGTACTTC.

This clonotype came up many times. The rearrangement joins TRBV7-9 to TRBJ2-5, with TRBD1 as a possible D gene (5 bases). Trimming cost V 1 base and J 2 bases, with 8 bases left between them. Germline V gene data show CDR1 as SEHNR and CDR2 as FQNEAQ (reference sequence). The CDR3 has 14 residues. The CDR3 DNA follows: TGTGCCAGCAGCTTAGGGCAGGGTCAAGAGACCCAGTACTTC. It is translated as CASSLGQGQETQYF.

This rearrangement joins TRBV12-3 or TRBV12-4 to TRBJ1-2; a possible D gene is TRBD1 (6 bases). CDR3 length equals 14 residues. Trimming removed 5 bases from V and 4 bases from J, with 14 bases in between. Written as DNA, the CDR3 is TGTGCCAGCAGTCCGGGACACCAAAGCTATGGCTACACCTTC. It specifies CASSPGHQSYGYTF.

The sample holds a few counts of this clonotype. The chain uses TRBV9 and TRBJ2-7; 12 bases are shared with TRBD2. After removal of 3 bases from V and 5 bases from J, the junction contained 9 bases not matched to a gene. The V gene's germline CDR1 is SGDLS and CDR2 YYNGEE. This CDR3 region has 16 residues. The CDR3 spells CASSAGLAGLRNEQYF. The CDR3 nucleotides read TGTGCCAGCAGCGCCGGACTAGCGGGGCTTCGGAACGAGCAGTACTTC.

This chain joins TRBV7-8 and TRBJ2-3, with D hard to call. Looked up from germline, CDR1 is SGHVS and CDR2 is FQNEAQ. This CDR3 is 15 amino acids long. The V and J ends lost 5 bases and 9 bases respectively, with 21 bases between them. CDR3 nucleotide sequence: TGTGCCAGCAGCGTACTTCCTTCCCTAGGTTCCACGCAGTATTTT. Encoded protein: CASSVLPSLGSTQYF.

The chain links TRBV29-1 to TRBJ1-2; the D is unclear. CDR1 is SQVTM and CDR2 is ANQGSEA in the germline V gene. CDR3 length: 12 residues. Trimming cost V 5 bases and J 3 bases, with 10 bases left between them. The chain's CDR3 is CSVSRDHYGYTF. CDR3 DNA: TGCAGCGTTAGCCGAGACCACTATGGCTACACCTTC.

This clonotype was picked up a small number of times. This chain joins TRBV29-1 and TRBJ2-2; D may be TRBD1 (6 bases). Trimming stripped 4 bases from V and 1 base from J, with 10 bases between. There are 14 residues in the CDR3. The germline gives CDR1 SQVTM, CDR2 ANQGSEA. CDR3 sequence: CSVVRGQNTGELFF. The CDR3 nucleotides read TGCAGCGTTGTTAGGGGACAGAACACCGGGGAGCTGTTTTTT.

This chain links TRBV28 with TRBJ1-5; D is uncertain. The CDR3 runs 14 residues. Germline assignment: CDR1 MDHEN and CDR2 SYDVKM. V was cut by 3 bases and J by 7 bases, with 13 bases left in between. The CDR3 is CASSFPGREQPQHF. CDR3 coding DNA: TGTGCCAGCAGTTTCCCTGGACGCGAACAGCCCCAGCATTTT.

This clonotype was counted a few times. CDR3: CAISAGTANYGYTF. DNA of the CDR3: TGTGCCATCAGTGCAGGGACAGCTAACTATGGCTACACCTTC. The chain combines TRBV10-3 with TRBJ1-2, with 7 bases fitting TRBD1. CDR3 length equals 14 residues. V shed 4 bases and J 0 bases; nucleotides not matched to a gene: 2. Germline V gives CDR1 ENHRY, CDR2 SYGVKD.

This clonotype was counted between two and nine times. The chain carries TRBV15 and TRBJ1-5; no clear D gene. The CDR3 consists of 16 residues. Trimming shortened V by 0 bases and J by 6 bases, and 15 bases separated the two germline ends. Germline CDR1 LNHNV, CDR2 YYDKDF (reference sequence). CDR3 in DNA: TGTGCCACCAGCAGAGAAGGGTTAGGGCGTGTTCAGCCCCAGCATTTT. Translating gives CATSREGLGRVQPQHF. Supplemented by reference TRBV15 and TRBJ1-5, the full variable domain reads DAMVIQNPRYQVTQFGKPVTLSCSQTLNHNVMYWYQQKSSQAPKLLFHYYDKDFNNEADTPDNFQSRRPNTSFCFLDIRSPGLGDTAMYLCATSREGLGRVQPQHFGDGTRLSIL.

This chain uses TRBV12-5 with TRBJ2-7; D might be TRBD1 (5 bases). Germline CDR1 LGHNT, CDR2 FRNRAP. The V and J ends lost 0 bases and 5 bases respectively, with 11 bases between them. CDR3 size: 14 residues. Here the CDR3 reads CASGLVTRADEQYF. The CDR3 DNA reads TGTGCTAGTGGTTTGGTTACCAGGGCGGACGAGCAGTACTTC.

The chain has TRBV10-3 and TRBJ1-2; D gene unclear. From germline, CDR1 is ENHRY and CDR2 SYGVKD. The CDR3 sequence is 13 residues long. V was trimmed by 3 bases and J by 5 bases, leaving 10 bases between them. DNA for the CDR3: TGTGCCATCAGTGAAGTGGAACTATATGGCTACACCTTC. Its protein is CAISEVELYGYTF.